The source of this T cell receptor beta chain is a study of shared clonotypes between healthy human individuals. About the research overall: Donors, aged 18 to 49, were two women and a few men.

Note on this clone: Its antigen is currently unknown.

This CDR3 is built from 15 residues. Per the germline V gene, CDR1 is LNHDA and CDR2 is SQIVND (reference sequence). Trimming at V came to 6 bases and at J to 8 bases, leaving 4 bases not matched to a gene. TCRdb's table, derived via immunoSEQ multiplex PCR, lists solely in-frame clones and lacks some. The table records about a million clones, around 76% of them present only once. General study findings and limits: The rarefaction results pointed to incomplete sorted-subset sequencing despite large depth.

The clonotype was recovered from a man between 18 and 29 years old in good health. The rearrangement uses TRBV19 and TRBJ2-2, with TRBD2 matching 15 bases. Sequencing was carried out using memory CD4+ T cells sorted from blood. Documented subset: CD45RA-negative fraction. In nucleotides, the CDR3 is TGTGCCAGTAGCAGCGGGACTAGCGGGAGGGGGGAGCTGTTTTTT. Protein sequence: CASSSGTSGRGELFF.